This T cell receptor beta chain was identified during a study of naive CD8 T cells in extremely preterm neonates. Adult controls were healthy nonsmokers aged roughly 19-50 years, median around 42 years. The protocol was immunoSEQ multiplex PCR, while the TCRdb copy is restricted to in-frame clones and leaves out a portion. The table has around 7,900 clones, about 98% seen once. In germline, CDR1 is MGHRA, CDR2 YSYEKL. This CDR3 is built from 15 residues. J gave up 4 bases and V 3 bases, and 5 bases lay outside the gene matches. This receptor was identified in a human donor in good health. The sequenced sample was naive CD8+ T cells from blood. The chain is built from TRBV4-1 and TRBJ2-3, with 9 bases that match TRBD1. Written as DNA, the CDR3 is TGCGCCAGCAGCCAGACAGGGGGTGGCGCAGATACGCAGTATTTT. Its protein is CASSQTGGGADTQYF.